These 17 T cell receptor beta chains share one sample of origin, sequenced in a study of blood T cells in healthy people across ages. A second about 6 to 12 cycle PCR used barcoded and J-beta primers. TCRdb processed the 5' RACE reads anew with MiXCR; each CDR3 protein has one entry. This sample carries more than 700,000 distinct CDR3 sequences, 50% to 65% of them seen once, and the ten largest clones take around 41%. Specimen: blood. These receptors were collected from a man of 80 years or more in good health.

This clonotype showed up just once. The junction and the germline gene differ at one end; a read error may be behind it. The chain joins TRBV28 to TRBJ2-7; 7 bases align to TRBD1. The germline gives CDR1 MDHEN, CDR2 SYDVKM. The CDR3 contains 15 residues. The CDR3 spells CASSSIDRVSYERYF. The DNA for the CDR3 is TGTGCCAGCAGTTCCATAGACAGGGTCTCCTACGAGCGGTACTTC.

The chain is built from TRBV6-6 and TRBJ1-2; D remains ambiguous. V was cut by 7 bases and J by 4 bases, with 13 bases left in between. The CDR3 sequence is 13 residues long. Germline CDR1 is MNHNY and CDR2 is SVGAGI (reference sequence). The CDR3 region is CASTQTRIYGYTF. The DNA for the CDR3 is TGTGCCAGCACTCAGACCCGGATCTATGGCTACACCTTC.

Regarding this clonotype: This may stem from a read error, because a much larger clone lies one nucleotide away. V and J are TRBV5-1 and TRBJ2-3; 9 nucleotides align to TRBD1. After removal of 4 bases from V and 2 bases from J, the junction contained 2 bases not matched to a gene. This CDR3 is 14 amino acids long. Germline V lookup: CDR1 SGHRS, CDR2 YFSETQ. CDR3: CASSRDRVTDTQYF. CDR3 DNA: TGCGCCAGCAGCCGGGACAGGGTCACAGATACGCAGTATTTT. The whole variable domain, remainder taken from reference TRBV5-1 and TRBJ2-3, is KAGVTQTPRYLIKTRGQQVTLSCSPISGHRSVSWYQQTPGQGLQFLFEYFSETQRNKGNFPGRFSGRQFSNSRSEMNVSTLELGDSALYLCASSRDRVTDTQYFGPGTRLTVL.

This chain links TRBV6-5 with TRBJ2-5; TRBD1 aligns across 8 bases. The germline CDR1 and CDR2 sequences are MNHEY and SVGAGI. This CDR3 spans 16 amino acids. Unmatched junction bases numbered 8, after V lost 0 bases and J lost 5 bases. CDR3 protein: CASSYSWQGAYETQYF. The CDR3 DNA is TGTGCCAGCAGTTACTCTTGGCAGGGGGCATATGAGACCCAGTACTTC.

CDR3 region: CASSPSYSNQPQHF. In DNA form, the CDR3 reads TGTGCCAGCAGTCCCTCCTATAGCAATCAGCCCCAGCATTTT. V usage is TRBV27 and J usage is TRBJ1-5, with unresolved D. Between the trimmed V and J ends, which lost 5 bases and 0 bases, there was a span of 8 bases. This CDR3 has 14 residues. Germline V lookup: CDR1 MNHEY, CDR2 SMNVEV (reference sequence).

The gene calls are TRBV28 and TRBJ2-5; D is possibly TRBD2 (5 bases). V was pared by 10 bases and J by 11 bases, with 23 bases between. Germline-derived CDR1 and CDR2 are MDHEN and SYDVKM. The CDR3 contains 13 residues. The CDR3 DNA is TGTGCCACGGGGAGTCAGGTCCGCAATGAGCAGTACTTC. Residues: CATGSQVRNEQYF.

The chain has TRBV28 and TRBJ1-5; the D is unclear. Germline V CDR1 and CDR2: MDHEN, SYDVKM. The CDR3 has 12 amino acids. V lost 4 bases to trimming and J lost 4 bases, with 5 bases between them. The DNA for the CDR3 is TGTGCCAGCAGTTGGCAAAATCAGCCCCAGCATTTT. Amino acids: CASSWQNQPQHF.

The chain recombines TRBV12-3 or TRBV12-4 with TRBJ1-2; 8 positions match TRBD1. The CDR3 runs 13 residues. V trimming: 7 bases; J trimming: 4 bases; junction bases outside the gene matches: 5. The CDR3 loop is CASTLTGVYGYTF. The CDR3 DNA follows: TGTGCCAGCACCTTGACAGGGGTCTATGGCTACACCTTC.

V gene TRBV20-1 combines with J gene TRBJ1-5; D might be TRBD1 (5 bases). The CDR3 covers 14 residues. Germline V CDR1 and CDR2: DFQATT, SNEGSKA (reference sequence). V shed 6 bases and J shed 0 bases, with 12 bases lying between them. CDR3 amino acids: CSAYKGYSNQPQHF. The CDR3 DNA is TGCAGTGCCTATAAGGGGTATAGCAATCAGCCCCAGCATTTT.

V is TRBV18 and J is TRBJ1-4; maybe TRBD1 (6 bases). Germline CDR1 and CDR2: KGHSH and LQKENI. The CDR3 covers 16 residues. Trimming stripped 2 bases from V and 0 bases from J, with 10 bases between. The CDR3: CASSPRDTATNEKLFF. The DNA of the CDR3 is TGTGCCAGCTCACCAAGGGACACCGCAACTAATGAAAAACTGTTTTTT.

Here the CDR3 reads CASSDPPWETQYF. DNA of the CDR3: TGTGCCAGCAGTGACCCTCCCTGGGAGACCCAGTACTTC. The chain recombines TRBV6-1 with TRBJ2-5; D unresolved. Germline CDR1 reads MNHNS; CDR2 reads SASEGT. The CDR3 contains 13 residues. With 3 bases removed from V and 5 bases from J, the gap between germline ends came to 10 bases.

The chain recombines TRBV6-5 with TRBJ2-1, with 10 nucleotides matching TRBD2. The trim removed 4 bases at V and 7 bases at J, leaving 10 bases unmatched. Germline values: CDR1 MNHEY, CDR2 SVGAGI. This CDR3 is built from 16 residues. The CDR3 DNA reads as TGTGCCAGCAGTTCGCCGGCTAGCGGGAGTAGGAATGAGCAGTTCTTC. Amino acid sequence: CASSSPASGSRNEQFF.

This clonotype was counted a few times. The genes are TRBV9 and TRBJ2-7; a possible D gene is TRBD2 (5 bases). CDR1 is SGDLS, CDR2 YYNGEE, per germline. V lost 5 bases, J lost 3 bases, and 18 bases lay in between. The CDR3 is 15 residues long. The CDR3 DNA follows: TGTGCCAGCAGTCCCCTCGGTGGCGGGTTCTACGAGCAGTACTTC. Translated, it gives CASSPLGGGFYEQYF. Together with reference TRBV9 and TRBJ2-7, the CDR3 gives the full variable domain: DSGVTQTPKHLITATGQRVTLRCSPRSGDLSVYWYQQSLDQGLQFLIQYYNGEERAKGNILERFSAQQFPDLHSELNLSSLELGDSALYFCASSPLGGGFYEQYFGPGTRLTVT.

This clonotype was counted between two and nine times. This chain links TRBV29-1 with TRBJ2-5; perhaps TRBD1 as D (6 bases). CDR3 length equals 14 residues. Germline assignment: CDR1 SQVTM and CDR2 ANQGSEA. Trimming removed 4 bases from V and 1 base from J, with 13 bases in between. The CDR3 sequence is CSVAQTRGQETQYF. DNA for the CDR3: TGCAGCGTTGCTCAAACCAGGGGCCAAGAGACCCAGTACTTC. The full variable domain, in which reference TRBV29-1 and TRBJ2-5 provide the parts outside the CDR3, is SAVISQKPSRDICQRGTSLTIQCQVDSQVTMMFWYRQQPGQSLTLIATANQGSEATYESGFVIDKFPISRPNLTFSTLTVSNMSPEDSSIYLCSVAQTRGQETQYFGPGTRLLVL.

This clonotype was recorded once. The chain has TRBV20-1 and TRBJ2-1; 7 bases map to TRBD2. The end of the DNA fits TRBJ2-7 better, so the J call may be wrong. Germline V CDR1 and CDR2: DFQATT, SNEGSKA (reference sequence). This CDR3 has 15 amino acids. CDR3 residues: CSARWTRNNYNEQYF. CDR3 sequence (DNA): TGCAGTGCTAGGTGGACTAGAAATAACTACAATGAGCAGTACTTC.

J is TRBJ2-1 and V is TRBV5-6; 12 bases map to TRBD1. Germline V gene sequence: CDR1 SGHDT, CDR2 YYEEEE. The junction had 8 bases not matched to a gene; V was cut back by 6 bases and J by 4 bases. The CDR3 is 16 residues long. CDR3 region: CASNAGTGGGYNEQFF. CDR3 coding DNA: TGTGCCAGCAACGCCGGGACAGGGGGCGGGTACAATGAGCAGTTCTTC.

There are a few counts of this clonotype. The CDR3 protein is CASSFHSGQGATYEQYF. In nucleotides, the CDR3 is TGTGCCAGCAGTTTCCACTCGGGACAGGGGGCAACCTACGAGCAGTACTTC. The rearrangement links TRBV28 to TRBJ2-7, with 12 bases identical to TRBD1. The germline V gene has CDR1 MDHEN and CDR2 SYDVKM. The CDR3 runs to 17 residues. The ends lost 3 bases at V and 2 bases at J; junction bases unmatched: 8.